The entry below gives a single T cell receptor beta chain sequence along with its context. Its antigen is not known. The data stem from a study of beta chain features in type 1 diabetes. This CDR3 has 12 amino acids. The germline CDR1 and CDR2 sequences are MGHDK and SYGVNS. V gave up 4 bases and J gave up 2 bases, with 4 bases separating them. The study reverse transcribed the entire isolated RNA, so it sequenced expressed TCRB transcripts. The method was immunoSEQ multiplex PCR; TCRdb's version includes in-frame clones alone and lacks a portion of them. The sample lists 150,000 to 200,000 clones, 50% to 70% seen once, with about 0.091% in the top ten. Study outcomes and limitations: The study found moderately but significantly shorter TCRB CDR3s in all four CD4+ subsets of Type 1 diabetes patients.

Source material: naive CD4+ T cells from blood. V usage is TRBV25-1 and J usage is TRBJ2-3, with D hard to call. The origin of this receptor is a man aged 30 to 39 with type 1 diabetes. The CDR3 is CASSANTDTQYF. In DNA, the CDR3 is TGTGCCAGCAGTGCTAACACAGATACGCAGTATTTT.